These 28 T cell receptor beta chains were all obtained from the same sample, sequenced in a study of T-cell memory formation after mild COVID-19. TCRdb reanalysed the 5' RACE reads using MiXCR and keeps one entry per CDR3 protein. The sample yields 560,000 or so distinct CDR3 sequences, about 18% seen once. Sequenced input: PBMCs or a T cell subset sorted from them (not recorded which). Receptors originate from an adult woman who had mild COVID-19 (a few samples of this study predate the infection). Cell type and time point are not known.

This clonotype was seen a handful of times. This rearrangement joins TRBV11-2 to TRBJ2-1; D is undetermined. V was cut by 2 bases and J by 0 bases, with 11 bases left in between. From germline, CDR1 is SGHAT and CDR2 FQNNGV. The CDR3 loop spans 16 amino acids. The CDR3 region has the DNA TGTGCCAGCAGCTTAAGTACACTGAGCTCCTACAATGAGCAGTTCTTC. Protein product: CASSLSTLSSYNEQFF.

This chain uses TRBV5-1 with TRBJ2-1; no clear D gene. Germline V gives CDR1 SGHRS, CDR2 YFSETQ. Deletions cut 2 bases from V and 10 bases from J, with 10 bases between. The length of the CDR3 is 12 residues. Here the CDR3 reads CASSFDLREQFF. Written as DNA, the CDR3 is TGCGCCAGCAGCTTCGACCTCAGGGAGCAGTTCTTC.

The gene calls are TRBV30 and TRBJ2-7; 12 bases match TRBD2. V lost 0 bases, J lost 4 bases, and 10 bases stayed unmatched. The CDR3 is 17 residues long. CDR1 and CDR2 (germline): GTSNPN, SVGIG (reference sequence). CDR3 nucleotides: TGTGCCTGGAGTGTACATCCTCTAGCGGGAGGGCCATACGAGCAGTACTTC. Its protein product is CAWSVHPLAGGPYEQYF.

The chain has TRBV7-9 and TRBJ2-5; 7 bases agree with TRBD1. Germline CDR1 SEHNR, CDR2 FQNEAQ (reference sequence). V trimming: 5 bases; J trimming: 0 bases; junction bases outside the gene matches: 6. The CDR3 sequence is 15 residues long. CDR3 loop: CASSLPRGNQETQYF. The CDR3 DNA reads TGTGCCAGCAGCCTCCCCAGGGGGAACCAAGAGACCCAGTACTTC.

This clonotype appeared a few times. The chain couples TRBV20-1 to TRBJ2-7; 11 nucleotides agree with TRBD1. Germline trimming cut 0 bases from V and 3 bases from J; bases unmatched to any gene: 10. Germline assignment: CDR1 DFQATT and CDR2 SNEGSKA (reference sequence). This CDR3 has 17 residues. CDR3: CSARDPKGTGGSYEQYF. The CDR3 DNA sequence: TGCAGTGCTAGAGATCCTAAGGGGACAGGGGGTAGCTACGAGCAGTACTTC.

This clonotype was counted a few times. The V and J genes are TRBV3-1 and TRBJ2-3; TRBD2 aligns across 9 bases. V was pared by 4 bases and J by 1 base, with 9 bases of the junction left unmatched. This CDR3 contains 17 residues. The germline V gene encodes CDR1 LGHDT and CDR2 YNNKEL (reference sequence). CDR3 residues: CASSPFAPSGGTDTQYF. In nucleotides, the CDR3 is TGTGCCAGCAGCCCGTTCGCGCCTAGCGGGGGCACAGATACGCAGTATTTT.

The CDR3 nucleotides read TGTGCCAGCAGTGACTCGGGGGGCGATTACAATGAGCAGTTCTTC. Translation gives CASSDSGGDYNEQFF. The chain links TRBV6-4 to TRBJ2-1, with D perhaps matching TRBD1 or TRBD2 (6 bases each). V shed 0 bases and J shed 4 bases, with 10 bases lying between them. The germline CDR1 and CDR2 sequences are MRHNA and SNTAGT. The CDR3 covers 15 residues.

This clonotype occurred a few times. The rearrangement links TRBV7-6 to TRBJ1-4; D remains ambiguous. CDR1 and CDR2 from the germline V gene are SGHVS and FNYEAQ. The CDR3 consists of 14 residues. The V end was cut by 4 bases, the J end by 6 bases, with 12 bases between. CDR3 region: CASSSPLGDEKLFF. The CDR3 DNA reads TGTGCCAGCAGCTCCCCCCTCGGAGATGAAAAACTGTTTTTT. The entire variable domain, with the rest obtained from reference TRBV7-6 and TRBJ1-4, is as follows: GAGVSQSPRYKVTKRGQDVALRCDPISGHVSLYWYRQALGQGPEFLTYFNYEAQQDKSGLPNDRFSAERPEGSISTLTIQRTEQRDSAMYRCASSSPLGDEKLFFGSGTQLSVL.

The rearrangement links TRBV7-9 to TRBJ2-7; unclear D gene. The ends were cut back, 5 bases at V and 3 bases at J, with 11 bases in the middle. Germline assignment: CDR1 SEHNR and CDR2 FQNEAQ (reference sequence). The CDR3 is 13 amino acids. The CDR3, as DNA: TGTGCCAGCAGCCCCCGTGACGACTACGAGCAGTACTTC. Translated, it gives CASSPRDDYEQYF.

This clonotype has only a few counts. The chain links TRBV6-4 to TRBJ1-2; D not resolved. CDR3 length: 12 amino acids. CDR1 is MRHNA, CDR2 SNTAGT, per germline. Between the trimmed V and J ends, which lost 2 bases and 8 bases, there was a span of 9 bases. The CDR3 sequence is CASSDAGLGYTF. For the CDR3, the DNA is TGTGCCAGCAGTGACGCGGGTTTAGGCTACACCTTC.

This chain connects TRBV7-9 to TRBJ1-2, with 7 bases that match TRBD1. From germline, CDR1 is SEHNR and CDR2 FQNEAQ (reference sequence). V shed 4 bases and J 1 base; nucleotides not matched to a gene: 18. The CDR3 sequence is 19 residues long. The CDR3 loop is CASSSPRAGQGDFNYGYTF. CDR3 DNA: TGTGCCAGCAGCTCTCCCCGTGCGGGGCAGGGGGATTTTAACTATGGCTACACCTTC.

To note about this clonotype: No conserved phenylalanine or tryptophan ends this CDR3, so it is likely a read error. Because the CDR3's place on the DNA is in doubt, the DNA is left out and the CDR3 is given as listed by TCRdb. This chain links TRBV5-1 with TRBJ2-5; no DNA check was done on the table's D call, TRBD1. Germline CDR1 SGHRS, CDR2 YFSETQ. The CDR3 has 12 amino acids, counting both end residues. This chain's CDR3 is CASSLDAGPQFT.

The chain employs TRBV6-2 or TRBV6-3 and TRBJ2-7; possible D gene TRBD2, 6 bases. The CDR3 sequence is 13 residues long. Trimming took off 8 bases at V and 3 bases at J, with 14 bases between the two ends. Germline values: CDR1 MNHEY, CDR2 SVGEGT. CDR3 region: CASRRDRYYEQYF. The CDR3 DNA reads as TGTGCCAGCCGGAGGGACCGCTACTACGAGCAGTACTTC.

This rearrangement joins TRBV7-8 to TRBJ2-1; 8 nucleotides match TRBD2. The junction had 6 bases not matched to a gene; V was cut back by 2 bases and J by 0 bases. CDR3 size: 17 residues. CDR1 and CDR2 from the germline V gene are SGHVS and FQNEAQ. CDR3 protein: CASSLIGGGYSYNEQFF. The CDR3, as DNA: TGTGCCAGCAGCTTAATAGGCGGGGGGTACTCCTACAATGAGCAGTTCTTC.

The chain recombines TRBV16 with TRBJ2-2, with D possibly TRBD1 on 5 matching bases. Deletions cut 8 bases from V and 5 bases from J, with 9 bases between. Germline loops: CDR1 KGHSY, CDR2 FQNENV. The CDR3 spans 12 residues. The CDR3 nucleotides read TGTGCCAGCCGAAGACAGACCGGGGAGCTGTTTTTT. Protein: CASRRQTGELFF.

V usage is TRBV24-1 and J usage is TRBJ2-1; D unresolved. Trimming stripped 5 bases from V and 4 bases from J, with 14 bases between. There are 15 residues in the CDR3. Germline V gene lookup returns CDR1 KGHDR and CDR2 SFDVKD. The CDR3, as DNA: TGTGCCACCAGTGTTGACTTAGGTTCGTACAATGAGCAGTTCTTC. Translated: CATSVDLGSYNEQFF.

V and J are TRBV18 and TRBJ1-3; weak D call: TRBD1 (6 bases). The CDR3 has 15 amino acids. Germline CDR1 reads KGHSH; CDR2 reads LQKENI. Trimming removed 6 bases from V and 0 bases from J, with 12 bases in between. CDR3 sequence (DNA): TGTGCCAGCTCTTTCGCAGGGGACTCTGGAAACACCATATATTTT. It is translated as CASSFAGDSGNTIYF.

The chain recombines TRBV14 with TRBJ2-7; possibly TRBD1 or TRBD2 for D (5 bases each). The CDR3 is 15 amino acids. Germline loops: CDR1 SGHDN, CDR2 FVKESK. V was trimmed by 11 bases and J by 0 bases, leaving 20 bases between them. Here the CDR3 reads CAPKVGGAHSYEQYF. DNA of the CDR3: TGTGCCCCGAAGGTTGGGGGAGCCCACTCCTACGAGCAGTACTTC.

The J gene is TRBJ1-1, the V gene TRBV12-3 or TRBV12-4; D is perhaps TRBD1 (6 bases). The CDR3 spans 15 residues. The V and J ends lost 4 bases and 1 base respectively, with 13 bases between them. The CDR3 here is CASSSLTGPNTEAFF. The CDR3 nucleotides are TGTGCCAGCAGTTCACTTACAGGGCCGAACACTGAAGCTTTCTTT.

This clonotype turned up a few times. The chain employs TRBV20-1 and TRBJ1-6; tentatively, D is TRBD1 (6 bases). Trimming removed 5 bases from V and 8 bases from J, with 16 bases in between. CDR3 size: 14 residues. Germline lookup yields CDR1 DFQATT and CDR2 SNEGSKA (reference sequence). CDR3 nucleotides: TGCAGTGCTGGCACAGGGAGGCGAGATTCACCCCTCCACTTT. Translation gives CSAGTGRRDSPLHF.

V is TRBV4-2 and J is TRBJ2-1, with D uncertain. The ends were cut back, 2 bases at V and 2 bases at J, with 10 bases in the middle. Germline V CDR1 and CDR2: LGHNA, YNFKEQ. CDR3 size: 15 residues. CDR3 in DNA: TGTGCCAGCAGCCAACACAGAAACCCCTACAATGAGCAGTTCTTC. Amino acids: CASSQHRNPYNEQFF.

The CDR3 here is CASSRPGTGWGGYTF. The DNA for the CDR3 is TGTGCCAGCAGTCGTCCCGGGACAGGTTGGGGTGGCTACACCTTC. The rearrangement joins TRBV6-2 or TRBV6-3 to TRBJ1-2; 8 bases map to TRBD1. The CDR3 runs 15 residues. Germline V gene data show CDR1 as MNHEY and CDR2 as SVGEGT. With 5 bases clipped from V and 7 bases from J, the junction kept 12 bases outside the gene matches.

This clonotype came up a few times. The chain combines TRBV5-1 with TRBJ2-3; possibly TRBD1 or TRBD2 for D (5 bases each). Germline CDR1 reads SGHRS; CDR2 reads YFSETQ. This CDR3 spans 14 amino acids. V lost 7 bases and J lost 0, with 12 bases in between. CDR3 in DNA: TGCGCCAGCTCCCGGGACGCTAGCACAGATACGCAGTATTTT. Protein sequence: CASSRDASTDTQYF.

Many counts were recorded for this clonotype. CDR3 amino acids: CASSPTGWVEQFF. DNA of the CDR3: TGTGCCAGCAGCCCGACAGGGTGGGTTGAGCAGTTCTTC. The chain combines TRBV11-2 with TRBJ2-1; 7 nucleotides line up with TRBD1. CDR3 size: 13 residues. Germline V gives CDR1 SGHAT, CDR2 FQNNGV. The ends lost 5 bases at V and 9 bases at J; junction bases unmatched: 7.

This clonotype was counted only a few times. The chain uses TRBV2 and TRBJ2-3; D may be TRBD1 or TRBD2 (6 bases each). CDR1 is SNHLY and CDR2 is FYNNEI in the germline V gene. The germline V and J ends were trimmed by 10 bases and 4 bases, with 15 bases remaining between them. The CDR3 loop spans 13 amino acids. This CDR3 is CATGGGPADTQYF. The DNA for the CDR3 is TGTGCCACTGGAGGGGGGCCAGCAGATACGCAGTATTTT.

This clonotype turned up a few times. The rearrangement uses TRBV5-8 and TRBJ2-2; 9 positions agree with TRBD1. CDR1 is SGHTS, CDR2 YDEGEE, per germline. The V segment lost 10 bases and the J segment 7 bases; nucleotides outside the gene matches: 11. The CDR3 consists of 14 residues. The CDR3, as DNA: TGTGCCTCCGCCCGGGACAGGGCAGGCGGGGAGCTGTTTTTT. Translation gives CASARDRAGGELFF.

A few counts support this clonotype. The rearrangement uses TRBV6-2 or TRBV6-3 and TRBJ1-1; D is uncertain. Germline V gene sequence: CDR1 MNHEY, CDR2 SVGEGT. The CDR3 sequence is 11 residues long. V gave up 8 bases and J gave up 7 bases, with 11 bases separating them. The CDR3 DNA follows: TGTGCCAGCTCGGAGCTTGGTGAAGCTTTCTTT. This sequence encodes CASSELGEAFF.

The chain combines TRBV18 with TRBJ2-7; D uncertain. The CDR3 has 11 residues. Germline CDR1 and CDR2: KGHSH and LQKENI. Trimming removed 0 bases from V and 3 bases from J, with 0 bases in between. Here the CDR3 DNA reads TGTGCCAGCTCACCACCCTACGAGCAGTACGTC. It yields the protein CASSPPYEQYV.